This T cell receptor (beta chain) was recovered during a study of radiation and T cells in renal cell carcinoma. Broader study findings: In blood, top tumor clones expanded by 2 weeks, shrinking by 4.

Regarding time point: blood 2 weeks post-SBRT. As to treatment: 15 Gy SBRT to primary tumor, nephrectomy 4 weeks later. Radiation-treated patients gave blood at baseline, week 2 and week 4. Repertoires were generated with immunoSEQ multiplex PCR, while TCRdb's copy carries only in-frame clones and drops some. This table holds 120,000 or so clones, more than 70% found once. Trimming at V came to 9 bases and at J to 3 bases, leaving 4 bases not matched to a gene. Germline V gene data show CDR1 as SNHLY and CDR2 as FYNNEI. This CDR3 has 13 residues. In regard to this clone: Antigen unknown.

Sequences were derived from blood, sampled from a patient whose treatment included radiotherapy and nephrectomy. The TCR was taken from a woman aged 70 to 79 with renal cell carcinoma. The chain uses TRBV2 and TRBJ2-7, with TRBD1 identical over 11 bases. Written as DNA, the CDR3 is TGTGCCAGAAGAGGGACAGGGGGCTACGAGCAGTACTTC. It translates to CARRGTGGYEQYF.